This T cell receptor beta chain stems from a study of blood T cell repertoires in COVID-19 (dated by TCRdb to 2019 to 2021). Study-level background: Samples from collaborators originated in the United States, Italy and Spain and spanned both the acute and convalescent phases of COVID-19. The material from the prospective study consisted of cDNA or gDNA derived from T cells, B-cell-depleted T cells, or PBMCs. Deeply sampled blood TCRbeta repertoires from subjects exposed to, actively infected with, or recovered from COVID-19 were included in the dataset. The repertoires were released in a freely available public database intended as a resource for research on the immune response to SARS-CoV-2. Samples were obtained from the ongoing ImmuneRACE study (first 160 participants) and from roughly 1,300 subjects provided by 6 global collaborators. Nearly every sample came with metadata listing a de-identified subject ID, COVID-19 status, age in years and sex. HLA class I and class II types, where available, came from metadata supplied by the sample provider rather than from assay-based typing.

This clone has a single count. It has no known antigen specificity. Per-base qualities were not stored, and no clone one base away is much larger. TCRbeta CDR3 regions were amplified from genomic DNA by means of the immunoSEQ Assay, a bias-controlled multiplex PCR. The published analysis was carried out like this. The number of nucleated cells in each sample was estimated by amplification of reference gene primers within the assay. To quantify the absolute abundance of each unique TCRbeta CDR3 rearrangement, sequence reads were collapsed and filtered. For each sample, productive Simpson clonality was calculated by taking the square root of Simpson's diversity index across productive rearrangements. TCRdb re-hosts the immuneACCESS table, in-frame sequences only. Its copies lack some clones; in the studies checked, an unresolved V gene accounts for under half of them, and the cause for the rest is not known. That table gives V, J and clone size, and the DNA gave D and trimming. A total of over 85,000 clones appear in this sample, around 90% of them only once. Roughly 7.4% of the sample comes from the top ten.

Paper-wide results and their limitations: How much clinical and demographic metadata was included differed by source and by participant, and the metadata was provided uncurated.

The CDR3 runs 15 amino acids, cysteine and phenylalanine included. The sequence is cut down to CDR3 DNA, 45 bases in frame from base 1. Trimming removed 3 bases from V and 4 bases from J, leaving 13 bases between the germline ends. The germline V gene (reference sequence) yields MNHEY for CDR1 and SMNVEV for CDR2. Collaborating institutions collected whole blood in K2EDTA tubes following their own protocols. For TCRbeta analysis, collaborator samples were shipped as frozen whole blood, as isolated PBMCs, or as DNA extracted from either sample type. The sequence was obtained from a woman aged 65 to 85 with acute or convalescent COVID-19. This chain joins TRBV27 to TRBJ2-1; matching of 5 bases hints at TRBD2 as the D gene. Source material: peripheral blood. The bases read TGTGCCAGCAGTTTGGACTTAGCCGGATACAATGAGCAGTTCTTC. This yields the protein CASSLDLAGYNEQFF.